The entry that follows covers one T cell receptor (beta chain) sequence. Each donor had approximately 10 milliliters of peripheral blood drawn. Germline CDR1 is PRHDT and CDR2 is FYEKMQ (reference sequence). V shed 2 bases and J shed 0 bases, with 9 bases lying between them. The CDR3 is 15 residues long. With a J-beta primer mix and a sample-barcoded 5' primer, a second PCR ran about 7 to 12 cycles. From the 5' RACE reads, TCRdb called clonotypes with MiXCR, one entry per CDR3 protein. Of fewer than 1,000,000 distinct CDR3 sequences listed, around half are singletons. The data stem from a study of blood T cells in healthy people across ages.

Specimen: blood. V gene TRBV13 combines with J gene TRBJ2-3; a possible D gene is TRBD2 (5 bases). The sequence derives from an elderly man in good health. The DNA for the CDR3 is TGTGCCAGCAGCTTAAGCGGAGCTAGCACAGATACGCAGTATTTT. Its translation: CASSLSGASTDTQYF.